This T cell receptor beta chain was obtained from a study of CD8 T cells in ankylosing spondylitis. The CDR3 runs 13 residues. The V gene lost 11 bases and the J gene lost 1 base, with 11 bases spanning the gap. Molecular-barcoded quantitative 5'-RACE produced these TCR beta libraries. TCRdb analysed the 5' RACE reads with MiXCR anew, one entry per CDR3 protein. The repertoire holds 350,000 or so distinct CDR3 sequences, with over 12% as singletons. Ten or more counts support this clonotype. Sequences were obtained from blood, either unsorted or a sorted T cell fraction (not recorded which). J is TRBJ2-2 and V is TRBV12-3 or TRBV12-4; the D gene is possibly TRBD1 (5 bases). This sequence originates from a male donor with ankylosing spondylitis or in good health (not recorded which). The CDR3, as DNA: TGTGCCTGGGGCAGGGTGAACACCGGGGAGCTGTTTTTT. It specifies CAWGRVNTGELFF.